The 19 T cell receptor beta chains listed next were all sequenced from one sample in a study of cytomegalovirus exposure and HLA in healthy donors. It was with 60 Vbeta and 13 Jbeta primers that the PCR ran. Using immunoSEQ multiplex PCR, the repertoire was profiled, and TCRdb retains in-frame clones only, with some absent. The data show tens of thousands of clones, about 60% seen once. Sequenced input: PBMCs. All receptors derive from a woman aged 30 to 39 in good health and CMV-seronegative.

This clone was found a few times. The genes are TRBV7-9 and TRBJ1-5; 7 bases are a match to TRBD1. Looked up from germline, CDR1 is SEHNR and CDR2 is FQNEAQ (reference sequence). The ends lost 4 bases at V and 6 bases at J; junction bases unmatched: 9. CDR3 length: 15 amino acids. The CDR3 loop is CASSSSGGGPQPQHF. CDR3 nucleotide sequence: TGTGCCAGCAGCTCGTCAGGAGGGGGCCCTCAGCCCCAGCATTTT. Variable domain in full (rest from reference TRBV7-9 and TRBJ1-5): DTGVSQNPRHKITKRGQNVTFRCDPISEHNRLYWYRQTLGQGPEFLTYFQNEAQLEKSRLLSDRFSAERPKGSFSTLEIQRTEQGDSAMYLCASSSSGGGPQPQHFGDGTRLSIL.

The chain uses TRBV5-6 and TRBJ1-4; TRBD1 might be the D (5 bases). Germline CDR1 and CDR2: SGHDT and YYEEEE. CDR3 size: 12 residues. V was trimmed by 7 bases and J by 5 bases, leaving 9 bases between them. CDR3 coding DNA: TGTGCCAGCCGAGACAGAAATGAAAAACTGTTTTTT. Translating it yields CASRDRNEKLFF.

This clone was counted between two and nine times. The rearrangement joins TRBV6-5 to TRBJ1-3, with 9 positions matching TRBD1. Germline lookup yields CDR1 MNHEY and CDR2 SVGAGI. This CDR3 contains 15 residues. V was pared by 6 bases and J by 4 bases, with 7 bases of the junction left unmatched. The CDR3 sequence: CASRSTGTGGNTIYF. DNA of the CDR3: TGTGCCAGCAGATCCACCGGGACAGGGGGAAACACCATATATTTT.

The chain combines TRBV2 with TRBJ1-1; D gene uncertain. The ends were cut back, 3 bases at V and 7 bases at J, with 12 bases in the middle. The CDR3 length is 13 residues. Germline-derived CDR1 and CDR2 are SNHLY and FYNNEI. The CDR3 reads CASSDRRAHEAFF. CDR3 sequence (DNA): TGTGCCAGCAGTGATCGGAGGGCCCATGAAGCTTTCTTT.

This clone has a single count. The chain joins TRBV4-3 to TRBJ2-2; D gene uncertain. CDR1 is LGHNA, CDR2 YSLEER, per germline. This CDR3 comprises 17 residues. Deletions cut 4 bases from V and 0 bases from J, with 15 bases between. CDR3 nucleotide sequence: TGCGCCAGCAGCCCTCACTTTAGCCTCGCGAACACCGGGGAGCTGTTTTTT. Its protein product is CASSPHFSLANTGELFF.

The chain links TRBV12-5 to TRBJ2-7, with 12 bases matching TRBD1. The CDR3 covers 23 residues. CDR1 and CDR2 from the germline V gene are LGHNT and FRNRAP. The junction had 26 bases not matched to a gene; V was cut back by 5 bases and J by 0 bases. This CDR3 is CASGKPGTGGYRWENSSSYEQYF. As DNA, the CDR3 is TGTGCTAGTGGTAAGCCGGGGACAGGGGGCTACCGTTGGGAAAATTCGAGCTCCTACGAGCAGTACTTC.

At least ten counts were recorded for this clone. This chain joins TRBV6-1 and TRBJ2-1, with 8 bases identical to TRBD1. V trimming: 0 bases; J trimming: 7 bases; junction bases outside the gene matches: 8. CDR1 is MNHNS and CDR2 is SASEGT in the germline V gene. This CDR3 spans 16 amino acids. In nucleotides, the CDR3 is TGTGCCAGCAGTGAAGCCACAGGGGGTCTCGAAAATGAGCAGTTCTTC. It encodes CASSEATGGLENEQFF.

A few counts support this clone. The V gene is TRBV6-1, the J gene TRBJ1-1, with D possibly matching TRBD1 (5 bases). The length of the CDR3 is 14 residues. From germline, CDR1 is MNHNS and CDR2 SASEGT. With 5 bases removed from V and 4 bases from J, the gap between germline ends came to 14 bases. CDR3 sequence (DNA): TGTGCCAGCAGTTCCACCGGGGGGACCACTGAAGCTTTCTTT. It specifies CASSSTGGTTEAFF.

The genes are TRBV28 and TRBJ1-5; TRBD1 might be the D (5 bases). The CDR3 spans 18 residues. The V end lost 6 bases, the J end lost 1 base, and 22 bases lay between the germline ends. The germline V gene has CDR1 MDHEN and CDR2 SYDVKM. CDR3 protein: CASRPFPGLFQSNQPQHF. The CDR3, as DNA: TGTGCCAGCAGGCCCTTCCCGGGACTATTCCAAAGCAATCAGCCCCAGCATTTT.

This chain connects TRBV2 to TRBJ2-3; the D is unclear. CDR1 and CDR2 (germline): SNHLY, FYNNEI. V lost 3 bases, J lost 2 bases, and 12 bases lay in between. The CDR3 extends over 15 amino acids. For the CDR3, the DNA is TGTGCCAGCAGTGAGCGAGCGATCTACACAGATACGCAGTATTTT. It encodes CASSERAIYTDTQYF.

CDR3 sequence: CASSAAGFGQPQHF. CDR3 DNA sequence: TGTGCCAGCAGTGCTGCCGGGTTTGGCCAGCCCCAGCATTTT. The rearrangement joins TRBV28 to TRBJ1-5; no clear D gene. The CDR3 extends over 14 amino acids. Germline-derived CDR1 and CDR2 are MDHEN and SYDVKM. The V end lost 5 bases, the J end lost 7 bases, and 15 bases lay between the germline ends.

The chain employs TRBV19 and TRBJ1-2; D ambiguous. The germline gives CDR1 LNHDA, CDR2 SQIVND (reference sequence). The CDR3 consists of 14 residues. V lost 6 bases and J lost 7, with 18 bases in between. The CDR3 bases are TGTGCCAGTAGCGTCGAATCGGGAGGTCCTGGCTACACCTTC. It translates to CASSVESGGPGYTF.

The V call is TRBV5-1, the J call TRBJ1-2, with 8 bases lining up with TRBD1. CDR1 SGHRS and CDR2 YFSETQ come from the germline V gene. The V and J ends lost 3 bases and 0 bases, in that order; junction bases with no gene match: 10. The CDR3 covers 17 residues. The CDR3 reads CASSSALGQGANYGYTF. For the CDR3, the DNA is TGCGCCAGCAGCTCGGCCCTTGGACAGGGCGCTAACTATGGCTACACCTTC.

This clone was recorded a few times. The rearrangement uses TRBV4-3 and TRBJ2-1, with 10 bases aligning to TRBD2. CDR1 is LGHNA and CDR2 is YSLEER in the germline V gene. V gave up 0 bases and J gave up 2 bases; unmatched junction bases: 4. The CDR3 runs 17 residues. The CDR3 DNA reads as TGCGCCAGCAGCCAAGAGGGGGGACTAGCGACCTACAATGAGCAGTTCTTC. Translating gives CASSQEGGLATYNEQFF.

CDR3 in DNA: TGCGCCAGCAGCTTAAGGTCCGGACAGGGCAATGAAGCTTTCTTT. Translated, it gives CASSLRSGQGNEAFF. The V call is TRBV5-1, the J call TRBJ1-1, with TRBD1 matching over 8 bases. The V and J ends lost 2 bases and 7 bases, in that order; junction bases with no gene match: 10. The germline gives CDR1 SGHRS, CDR2 YFSETQ. The CDR3 contains 15 residues.

As regards this clone: At one end, the junction sequence differs from germline, possibly due to a read error. The chain joins TRBV28 to TRBJ2-3; 10 bases agree with TRBD1. CDR1 is MDHEN, CDR2 SYDVKM, per germline. The CDR3 runs 12 residues. Here the CDR3 DNA reads TGTGCCAGCAGTAGGTCGGGACAGGGGAAAGACTTT. It specifies CASSRSGQGKDF.

The count of this clone is one. The chain uses TRBV19 and TRBJ2-5; 7 bases match TRBD1. Germline V gene data show CDR1 as LNHDA and CDR2 as SQIVND (reference sequence). The CDR3 sequence is 12 residues long. Trimming took 6 bases from V and 4 from J; bases not matched to a gene: 2. The CDR3 here is CASSAGGETQYF. CDR3 bases: TGTGCCAGTAGCGCAGGGGGAGAGACCCAGTACTTC.

The chain combines TRBV11-2 with TRBJ1-4; D uncertain. This CDR3 contains 14 residues. Trimming removed 5 bases from V and 8 bases from J, with 15 bases in between. The germline V gene has CDR1 SGHAT and CDR2 FQNNGV. The CDR3 nucleotides read TGTGCCAGCAGCACGGGTGCGGCGTGGGAAAAACTGTTTTTT. Translation gives CASSTGAAWEKLFF.

The rearrangement joins TRBV6-5 to TRBJ1-2; unclear D gene. Germline values: CDR1 MNHEY, CDR2 SVGAGI. Trimming pared 11 bases from V and 7 bases from J, leaving 17 bases between. CDR3 length equals 12 residues. CDR3 region: CAAKRATGGYTF. CDR3 DNA sequence: TGTGCCGCGAAGAGAGCGACCGGTGGCTACACCTTC.